This TCR beta chain was sequenced in a study of cytomegalovirus exposure and HLA in healthy donors. It was with 60 Vbeta and 13 Jbeta primers that the PCR ran. Repertoires were generated with immunoSEQ multiplex PCR, while TCRdb's copy carries only in-frame clones and drops some. This repertoire shows some 170,000 clones, around 80% found once; its top ten account for about 4.5%. Looked up from germline, CDR1 is SGDLS and CDR2 is YYNGEE. Trimming pared 0 bases from V and 1 base from J, leaving 8 bases between. The CDR3 runs 14 residues. The sample consisted of PBMCs. The V call is TRBV9, the J call TRBJ2-7; D gene ambiguous. The receptor was isolated from a man younger than 40 in good health and CMV-seronegative. The chain's CDR3 is CASSVDTVSYEQYF. The CDR3, as DNA: TGTGCCAGCAGCGTAGATACGGTTTCCTACGAGCAGTACTTC.